This is a list of T cell receptor beta chains from one sample in a study of T cells in Graves' hyperthyroidism and ophthalmopathy. TCRdb processed the multiplex PCR reads anew with MiXCR; each CDR3 protein has one entry. Of 500,000 to 600,000 distinct CDR3 sequences in the sample, about 45% are singletons; the top ten hold around 17%. Sequenced: peripheral blood or thyroid tissue (not recorded which). The receptor set was obtained from an adult woman with Graves' disease, either hyperthyroidism or ophthalmopathy (not recorded which). Each CDR3 is given with its conserved first and last residue. A D gene is named only where the DNA matches it firmly. Size is stated for part of the rows, as once, few or many counts, or as a class when the clone is expanded.

d_call	v_call	clone_size	j_call	cdr3_nt	cdr3_aa
TRBD1	TRBV7-9	NA	TRBJ1-1	TGTGCCAGCAGCTTTACAGGGGAATCTTTCTTT	CASSFTGESFF
TRBD2	TRBV7-9	many	TRBJ2-5	TGTGCCAGCAGCGCCCGGGGGGGAGAGACCCAGTACTTC	CASSARGGETQYF
TRBD1	TRBV6-4	few	TRBJ2-7	TGTGCCAGCTCGGATTCGACAGGGGGGTCCTACGAGCAGTACTTC	CASSDSTGGSYEQYF
TRBD1	TRBV27	NA	TRBJ1-1	TGTGCCAGCAGTTCATGGACAGGGGGCACCACTGAAGCTTTCTTT	CASSSWTGGTTEAFF
NA	TRBV15	few	TRBJ2-7	TGTGCCACCAGCAGAGAGACTATCTACAATGAGCAGTACTTC	CATSRETIYNEQYF
TRBD1	TRBV13	NA	TRBJ2-5	TGTGCCAGCAGCCTTACAGGGGTTCGAGAGACCCAGTACTTC	CASSLTGVRETQYF
NA	TRBV6-5	many	TRBJ1-6	TGTGCCAGCAGTTACCGTGGACAGAGCTCCTATAATTCACCCCTCCACTTT	CASSYRGQSSYNSPLHF
TRBD1	TRBV9	many	TRBJ1-1	TGTGCCAGCAGCCGACTACAGGGGGCAGGAGGCACTGAAGCTTTCTTT	CASSRLQGAGGTEAFF
NA	TRBV25-1	few	TRBJ1-3	TGTGCCAGCAGTGGAGTTTCCTCTGGAAACACCATATATTTT	CASSGVSSGNTIYF
TRBD1	TRBV7-9	NA	TRBJ2-7	TGTGCCAGCAGTTGGCCGGGACAGGGGGGCTACGAGCAGTACTTC	CASSWPGQGGYEQYF
NA	TRBV7-9	few	TRBJ2-7	TGTGCCAGCAGTGTCCAGGGGATCGACGAGCAGTACTTC	CASSVQGIDEQYF
NA	TRBV7-9	NA	TRBJ1-5	TGTGCCAGCAGCTTAGGCGTGGGGGACCGGGGCAATCAGCCCCAGCATTTT	CASSLGVGDRGNQPQHF
NA	TRBV5-1	NA	TRBJ1-3	TGCGCCAGCAGCTTGGGGACCGGGAGAAGCTGGAACACCATATATTTT	CASSLGTGRSWNTIYF
NA	TRBV5-1	NA	TRBJ1-4	TGCGCCAGCAGCTCGGGGGGTCCTAATGAAAAACTGTTTTTT	CASSSGGPNEKLFF
TRBD1	TRBV7-2	NA	TRBJ1-5	TGTGCCAGCAGCCCATTGCCGGGACAGGGGGATCAGCCCCAGCATTTT	CASSPLPGQGDQPQHF
NA	TRBV10-3	NA	TRBJ1-2	TGTGCCATCAGTGACCACGGGGGGTATGGCTACACCTTC	CAISDHGGYGYTF
NA	TRBV10-3	NA	TRBJ2-2	TGTGCCATCAGTGAGTCAGATTTGCTCCGATCTACGAACACCGGGGAGCTGTTTTTT	CAISESDLLRSTNTGELFF
TRBD1	TRBV7-2	many	TRBJ1-2	TGTGCCAGCAGCTCCGGGACAGCGTACTATGGCTACACCTTC	CASSSGTAYYGYTF
TRBD1	TRBV6-1	NA	TRBJ1-4	TGTGCCAGCAACCGGGCAGGGGGAGAAGAAAAACTGTTTTTT	CASNRAGGEEKLFF
TRBD1	TRBV14	few	TRBJ1-1	TGTGCCAGCAGCCTAAGGACAGGAAGGAACACTGAAGCTTTCTTT	CASSLRTGRNTEAFF
NA	TRBV19	NA	TRBJ2-6	TGTGCCAGTAGTATAGCCAGAAGATATGGCTATACTACTGGGGCCAACGTCCTGACTTTC	CASSIARRYGYTTGANVLTF